This is a list of T cell receptor beta chains from one sample in a study of PD-1 blockade in classical Hodgkin lymphoma. Profiling relied on immunoSEQ multiplex PCR, and the TCRdb table lists in-frame clones only, not all of them. The table has 100,000 or so clones, roughly nine tenths seen once; the top ten hold around a fifth. Sequencing was performed on peripheral blood mononuclear cells (PBMCs), taken before the fourth cycle of nivolumab. These receptors were collected from a human donor with classical Hodgkin lymphoma. CDR3s include the opening cysteine and the closing phenylalanine or tryptophan. Fields, in order: J gene, D gene, clone size, V gene, CDR3 protein, CDR3 DNA. The D gene is left open where the match is weak. The size of a clone is reported for some rows only, either as once, few or many, or as a class for expanded clones.

TRBJ1-2 TRBD1 . TRBV6-5 CASSNRGIEGYTF TGTGCCAGCAGTAACAGGGGAATAGAGGGCTACACCTTC
TRBJ2-2 TRBD2 . TRBV19 CASSPRGLANTGELFF TGTGCCAGTAGCCCTAGAGGACTAGCGAACACCGGGGAGCTGTTTTTT
TRBJ1-2 TRBD1 . TRBV27 CASSRDRGSGGYTF TGTGCCAGCAGCCGGGACAGGGGATCGGGTGGCTACACCTTC
TRBJ2-5 . . TRBV7-9 CASSLIRGGETQYF TGTGCCAGCAGCTTAATCCGGGGCGGAGAGACCCAGTACTTC
TRBJ2-1 TRBD2 . TRBV4-1 CASSPPSGAYNEQFF TGCGCCAGCAGCCCGCCTAGCGGGGCCTACAATGAGCAGTTCTTC
TRBJ2-1 . . TRBV27 CASSHHGRGAPGHEQFF TGTGCCAGCTCTCATCATGGCCGGGGGGCGCCCGGCCATGAGCAGTTCTTC
TRBJ2-1 TRBD2 . TRBV28 CASTHSGRVYNEQFF TGTGCCAGCACCCATAGCGGGAGGGTTTACAATGAGCAGTTCTTC
TRBJ1-2 . . TRBV19 CASSIAQGRSGYTF TGTGCCAGTAGTATAGCGCAGGGGCGGTCCGGCTACACCTTC
TRBJ2-5 . . TRBV5-1 CASSLVPFVSQETQYF TGCGCCAGCAGCCTAGTCCCGTTCGTCAGCCAAGAGACCCAGTACTTC
TRBJ2-3 . . TRBV25-1 CASSSLRTDTQYF TGTGCCAGCAGTAGTCTTCGCACAGATACGCAGTATTTT
TRBJ1-3 . . TRBV7-9 CATLRATGGNTIYF TGTGCCACCCTTAGGGCTACTGGTGGAAACACCATATATTTT
TRBJ2-1 . . TRBV7-9 CASSLTDHYNEQFF TGTGCCAGCAGCTTAACGGACCACTACAATGAGCAGTTCTTC
TRBJ1-1 . . TRBV30 CAWRQGQNTEAFF TGTGCCTGGAGACAGGGACAGAACACTGAAGCTTTCTTT
TRBJ1-2 TRBD1 . TRBV28 CASSPIGPSQGDGYTF TGTGCCAGCAGTCCTATAGGGCCTAGTCAGGGGGATGGCTACACCTTC
TRBJ1-1 . . TRBV6-5 CASSSANGGTEAFF TGTGCCAGCAGTTCCGCAAATGGTGGGACTGAAGCTTTCTTT
TRBJ1-4 TRBD1 . TRBV27 CASSPLTGNYNEKLFF TGTGCCAGCAGTCCCCTGACAGGGAACTATAATGAAAAACTGTTTTTT
TRBJ2-3 . once TRBV28 CASSPPQGGSDTQYF TGTGCCAGCAGTCCCCCACAGGGCGGGTCAGATACGCAGTATTTT
TRBJ2-3 . . TRBV6-1 CASSEENLGLDTDTQYF TGTGCCAGCAGTGAAGAAAATCTAGGACTCGACACAGATACGCAGTATTTT
TRBJ2-5 TRBD1 . TRBV9 CASSVGAGGDQYF TGTGCCAGCAGCGTAGGGGCAGGGGGAGACCAGTACTTC
TRBJ2-2 . . TRBV7-7 CASSLGFTGELFF TGTGCTAGCAGCTTGGGATTTACCGGGGAGCTGTTTTTT
TRBJ2-3 . . TRBV5-1 CASSFDRGTDTQYF TGCGCCAGCAGCTTTGACCGAGGCACAGATACGCAGTATTTT
TRBJ2-2 TRBD1 . TRBV6-5 CASSYTGGGELFF TGTGCCAGCAGTTACACAGGGGGCGGGGAGCTGTTTTTT
TRBJ1-2 . . TRBV5-6 CASSLVLSGAYTF TGTGCCAGCAGCTTGGTCCTTTCAGGGGCCTACACCTTC
TRBJ2-7 TRBD1 . TRBV7-9 CASSPSDRDYEQYF TGTGCCAGCAGCCCATCCGACAGGGACTACGAGCAGTACTTC
TRBJ1-1 . . TRBV6-4 CASRSEGHPTNTEAFF TGTGCCAGCAGATCTGAGGGACATCCCACAAACACTGAAGCTTTCTTT
TRBJ1-3 . . TRBV5-1 CASSSDGGGNTIYF TGCGCCAGCAGCTCCGACGGAGGAGGAAACACCATATATTTT
TRBJ2-5 . . TRBV4-2 CASSQGNKWLRQETQYF TGTGCCAGCAGCCAAGGTAATAAATGGCTGCGGCAAGAGACCCAGTACTTC
TRBJ1-2 . . TRBV30 CAWGRVSDYGYTF TGTGCCTGGGGCAGGGTTTCAGACTATGGCTACACCTTC
TRBJ2-7 . . TRBV11-2 CASSLGRAYEQYF TGTGCCAGCAGCTTAGGCCGGGCCTACGAGCAGTACTTC
TRBJ2-7 . . TRBV6-1 CASSGGGAAYEQYF TGTGCCAGCTCAGGAGGAGGGGCGGCCTACGAGCAGTACTTC
TRBJ1-4 . . TRBV2 CASSEEEKLFF TGTGCCAGCAGTGAGGAAGAAAAACTGTTTTTT
TRBJ2-3 . . TRBV5-2 CASSLASSWGSDTQYF TGTGCCAGCAGCTTAGCTTCTAGTTGGGGGTCCGATACGCAGTATTTT
TRBJ1-5 . few TRBV2 CASTNQGLGNQPQHF TGTGCCAGCACCAACCAGGGGTTGGGCAATCAGCCCCAGCATTTT
TRBJ2-7 . . TRBV10-3 CAISERAEVEQYF TGTGCCATCAGTGAAAGGGCCGAGGTCGAGCAGTACTTC
TRBJ2-7 . . TRBV4-1 CASSSGVAVGPYEQYF TGCGCCAGCAGCTCTGGGGTGGCAGTCGGGCCCTACGAGCAGTACTTC
TRBJ2-7 . . TRBV7-9 CAPEAGEQYF TGTGCCCCAGAGGCAGGCGAGCAGTACTTC
TRBJ2-3 . . TRBV6-5 CASSYYLEDTQYF TGTGCCAGCAGTTACTATCTGGAGGATACGCAGTATTTT
TRBJ1-2 . . TRBV6-6 CASSPGGVYGYTF TGTGCCAGCAGTCCCGGTGGGGTCTATGGCTACACCTTC
TRBJ2-1 TRBD2 few TRBV7-9 CASSFKTSGLNNEQFF TGTGCCAGCAGCTTTAAGACTAGCGGGCTTAACAATGAGCAGTTCTTC
TRBJ1-1 . . TRBV7-9 CASSLAFRENTEAFF TGTGCCAGCAGCTTAGCGTTTAGGGAGAACACTGAAGCTTTCTTT
TRBJ1-2 . . TRBV6-5 CASSWDPLYGYTF TGTGCCAGCAGTTGGGACCCCCTCTATGGCTACACCTTC
TRBJ2-3 . . TRBV6-5 CASSYYSTDTQYF TGTGCCAGCAGTTACTACTCCACAGATACGCAGTATTTT
TRBJ1-1 . . TRBV4-3 CASSQKTGTEAFF TGCGCCAGCAGCCAAAAAACAGGGACTGAAGCTTTCTTT
TRBJ1-1 . . TRBV5-1 CASSLDSGTEAFF TGCGCCAGCAGCTTAGACTCGGGCACTGAAGCTTTCTTT
TRBJ2-3 TRBD2 . TRBV28 CASTPGTSGRAPDTQYF TGTGCCAGTACCCCAGGGACTAGCGGGAGGGCCCCAGATACGCAGTATTTT
TRBJ1-3 . . TRBV5-6 CASSLGRAEPGNTIYF TGTGCCAGCAGCTTGGGCCGGGCCGAACCTGGAAACACCATATATTTT
TRBJ2-1 TRBD2 . TRBV14 CASSQDLTSGMDEQFF TGTGCCAGCAGCCAAGATCTAACTAGCGGGATGGATGAGCAGTTCTTC
TRBJ2-7 TRBD1 few TRBV6-1 CASSEQGTGSDEQYF TGTGCCAGCAGTGAACAAGGGACAGGGAGCGACGAGCAGTACTTC